This TCR beta chain was sequenced during a study of T cells expressing NK-cell markers. The CDR3 spans 11 residues. Looked up from germline, CDR1 is MNHEY and CDR2 is SMNVEV (reference sequence). It was by 5'RACE template switching with UMIs that TCR beta cDNA was made. Using the 5' RACE reads, TCRdb records one entry per CDR3 protein without DNA. Its clone listing holds 300,000 to 450,000 distinct CDR3 sequences. The chain recombines TRBV27 with TRBJ2-7; TCRdb calls TRBD1, which cannot be checked without DNA. The source of this sequence is a man aged 18-70 years in good health. Material for sequencing was blood T cells: a sorted CD56 or NKG2C T cell subset, CD4+ or CD8+ T cells, or bulk PBMC T cells (not recorded which). CDR3 sequence reads: CASRGRGQMYF.